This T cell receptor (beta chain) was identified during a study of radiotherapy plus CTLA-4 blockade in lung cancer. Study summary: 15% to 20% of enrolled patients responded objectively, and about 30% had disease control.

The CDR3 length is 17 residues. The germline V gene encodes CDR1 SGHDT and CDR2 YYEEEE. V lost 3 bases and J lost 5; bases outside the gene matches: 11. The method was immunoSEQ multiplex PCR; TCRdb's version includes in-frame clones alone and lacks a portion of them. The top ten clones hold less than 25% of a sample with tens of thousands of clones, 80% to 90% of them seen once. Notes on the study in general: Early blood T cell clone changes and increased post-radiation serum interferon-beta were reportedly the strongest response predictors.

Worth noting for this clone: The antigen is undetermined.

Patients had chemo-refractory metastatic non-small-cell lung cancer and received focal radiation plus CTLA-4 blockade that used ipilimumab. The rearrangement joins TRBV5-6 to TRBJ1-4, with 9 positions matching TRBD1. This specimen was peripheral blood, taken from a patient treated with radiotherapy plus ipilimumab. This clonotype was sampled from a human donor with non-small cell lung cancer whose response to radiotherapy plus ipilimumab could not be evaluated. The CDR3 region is CASSWSTGGAWNEKLFF. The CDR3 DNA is TGTGCCAGCAGCTGGAGTACAGGGGGCGCTTGGAATGAAAAACTGTTTTTT.